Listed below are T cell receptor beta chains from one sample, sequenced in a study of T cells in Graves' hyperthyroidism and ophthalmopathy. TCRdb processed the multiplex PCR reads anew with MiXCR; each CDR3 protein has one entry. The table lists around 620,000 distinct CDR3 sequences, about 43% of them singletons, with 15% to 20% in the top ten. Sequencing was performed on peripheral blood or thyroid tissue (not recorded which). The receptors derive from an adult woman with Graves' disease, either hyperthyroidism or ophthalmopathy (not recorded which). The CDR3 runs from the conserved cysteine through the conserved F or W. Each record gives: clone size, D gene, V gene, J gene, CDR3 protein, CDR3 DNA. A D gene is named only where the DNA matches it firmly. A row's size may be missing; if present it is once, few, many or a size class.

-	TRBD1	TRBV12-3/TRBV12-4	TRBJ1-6	CASKGQGVISPLHF	TGTGCCAGCAAGGGACAGGGAGTCATTTCACCCCTCCACTTT
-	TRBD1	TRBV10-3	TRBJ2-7	CAISDETGTYEQYF	TGTGCCATCAGTGACGAGACAGGGACCTACGAGCAGTACTTC
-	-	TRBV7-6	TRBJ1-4	CASSPDRGFGVEKLFF	TGTGCCAGCAGCCCAGATAGGGGATTCGGTGTAGAAAAACTGTTTTTT
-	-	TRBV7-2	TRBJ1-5	CASSRSRFRGETQHF	TGTGCCAGCAGCCGCAGCAGGTTTCGGGGAGAGACCCAGCATTTT
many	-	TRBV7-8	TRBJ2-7	CASGRSSYEQYF	TGTGCCAGCGGTCGGAGTTCCTACGAGCAGTACTTC
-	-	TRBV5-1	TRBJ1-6	CASSSPGTGSPLHF	TGCGCCAGCAGCTCTCCGGGAACGGGATCACCCCTCCACTTT
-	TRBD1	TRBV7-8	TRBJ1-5	CASSSRQGGGQPQHF	TGTGCCAGCAGCTCACGACAGGGTGGGGGTCAGCCCCAGCATTTT
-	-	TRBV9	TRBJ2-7	CASSLGSEQTVQYF	TGTGCCAGCAGCTTGGGTTCAGAGCAAACGGTGCAGTACTTC
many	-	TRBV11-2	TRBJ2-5	CASSSGRREVAQETQYF	TGTGCCAGCAGCTCCGGTAGGAGAGAGGTGGCCCAAGAGACCCAGTACTTC
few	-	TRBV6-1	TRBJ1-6	CASGMFSYNSPLHF	TGTGCCAGCGGGATGTTTTCCTATAATTCACCCCTCCACTTT
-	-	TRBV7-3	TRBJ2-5	CASSLEVGATQYF	TGTGCCAGCAGCTTGGAGGTAGGGGCGACCCAGTACTTC
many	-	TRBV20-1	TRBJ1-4	CSAREAQTNEKLFF	TGCAGTGCTAGAGAGGCCCAAACTAATGAAAAACTGTTTTTT
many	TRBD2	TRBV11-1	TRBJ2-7	CASSSGTSGRAYEQYF	TGTGCCAGCAGCTCAGGGACTAGCGGGAGGGCCTACGAGCAGTACTTC
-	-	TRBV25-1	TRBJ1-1	CASSESVEEAFF	TGTGCCAGCAGTGAATCGGTCGAAGAAGCTTTCTTT
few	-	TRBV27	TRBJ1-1	CASRPPGSNTEAFF	TGTGCCAGCAGGCCTCCGGGTTCAAACACTGAAGCTTTCTTT
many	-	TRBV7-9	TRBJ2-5	CASSGLGGLPTETQYF	TGTGCCAGCAGCGGCCTGGGGGGTCTTCCTACGGAGACCCAGTACTTC
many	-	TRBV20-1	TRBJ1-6	CSASGGHNSPLHF	TGCAGTGCTAGCGGTGGCCATAATTCACCCCTCCACTTT
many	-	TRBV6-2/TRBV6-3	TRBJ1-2	CASSYSTSYGYTF	TGTGCCAGCAGTTACTCGACCTCCTATGGCTACACCTTC
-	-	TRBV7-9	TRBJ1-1	CASRPGGGTEAFF	TGTGCCAGCAGACCCGGGGGGGGAACTGAAGCTTTCTTT
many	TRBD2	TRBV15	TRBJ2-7	CATSTRRGWRESYEQYF	TGTGCCACCAGCACCCGCCGGGGTTGGCGGGAGAGTTACGAGCAGTACTTC
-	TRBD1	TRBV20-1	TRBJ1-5	CSAPIPGGQGTQHF	TGCAGTGCTCCCATTCCAGGGGGACAGGGGACCCAGCATTTT
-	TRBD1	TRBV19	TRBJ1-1	CASSRLRGGQQSAFF	TGTGCCAGTAGTAGGCTCAGGGGGGGGCAGCAATCAGCTTTCTTT
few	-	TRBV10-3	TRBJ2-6	CATLRTGANVLTF	TGTGCCACCCTCCGGACAGGGGCCAACGTCCTGACTTTC
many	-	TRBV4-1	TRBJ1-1	CASSLELYTEAFF	TGCGCCAGCAGCCTAGAACTGTATACTGAAGCTTTCTTT
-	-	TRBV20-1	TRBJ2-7	CSASSPGLSYEQYF	TGCAGTGCTAGTTCACCGGGGCTATCCTACGAGCAGTACTTC
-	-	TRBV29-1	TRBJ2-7	CSQGGGNEQYF	TGCAGCCAAGGCGGCGGGAACGAGCAGTACTTC
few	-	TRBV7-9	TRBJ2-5	CAGSLIRQRLGTQYF	TGTGCCGGCAGCTTAATCAGACAGAGACTAGGGACCCAGTACTTC
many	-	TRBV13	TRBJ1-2	CASSLGPGGYTF	TGTGCCAGTAGTTTGGGACCCGGTGGCTACACCTTC
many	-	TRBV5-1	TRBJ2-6	CASSLDRAGANVLTF	TGCGCCAGCAGCTTGGACAGGGCTGGGGCCAACGTCCTGACTTTC
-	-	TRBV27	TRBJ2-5	CASTRVGRPGETQYF	TGTGCCAGCACTCGTGTTGGACGGCCAGGGGAGACCCAGTACTTC
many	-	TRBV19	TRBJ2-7	CASRPGSVYSYEQYF	TGTGCCAGTAGACCCGGTAGCGTCTACTCCTACGAGCAGTACTTC
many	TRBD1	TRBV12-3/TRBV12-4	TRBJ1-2	CASSVTGQPNVYGYTF	TGTGCCAGCAGCGTGACGGGACAGCCTAATGTGTATGGCTACACCTTC
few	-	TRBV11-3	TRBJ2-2	CASSLEPLNSNTGELFF	TGTGCCAGCAGCTTAGAGCCACTGAACTCGAACACCGGGGAGCTGTTTTTT
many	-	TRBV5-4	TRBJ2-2	CASSLKLASTGELFF	TGTGCCAGCAGCTTGAAGCTAGCGTCCACCGGGGAGCTGTTTTTT
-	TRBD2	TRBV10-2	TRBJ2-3	CASRGLAGVTDTQYF	TGCGCCAGCAGGGGACTAGCGGGAGTCACAGATACGCAGTATTTT